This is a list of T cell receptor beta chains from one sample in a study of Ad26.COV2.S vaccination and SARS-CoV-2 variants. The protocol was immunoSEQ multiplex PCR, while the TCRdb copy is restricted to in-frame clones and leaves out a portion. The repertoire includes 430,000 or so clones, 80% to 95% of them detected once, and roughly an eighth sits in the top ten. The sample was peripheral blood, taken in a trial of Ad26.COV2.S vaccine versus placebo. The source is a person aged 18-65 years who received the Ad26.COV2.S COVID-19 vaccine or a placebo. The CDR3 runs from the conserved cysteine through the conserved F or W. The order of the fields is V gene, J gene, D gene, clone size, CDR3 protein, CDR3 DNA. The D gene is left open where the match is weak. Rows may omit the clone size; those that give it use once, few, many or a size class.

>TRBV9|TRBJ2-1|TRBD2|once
CASSLGTSGYEQFF
TGTGCCAGCAGCCTAGGGACTAGCGGCTATGAGCAGTTCTTC
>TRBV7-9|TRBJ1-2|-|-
CASSLASGDYGYTF
TGTGCCAGCAGCTTAGCATCTGGAGACTATGGCTACACCTTC
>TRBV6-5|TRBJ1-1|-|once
CASSYSLNRVGTEAFF
TGTGCCAGCAGTTATTCACTTAACAGGGTTGGGACTGAAGCTTTCTTT
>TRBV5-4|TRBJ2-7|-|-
CASSLGSGARSEQYF
TGTGCCAGCAGCTTGGGATCAGGGGCCAGGAGCGAGCAGTACTTC
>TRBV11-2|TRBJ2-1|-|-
CASSLGVNPEQFF
TGTGCCAGCAGCTTAGGTGTGAACCCTGAGCAGTTCTTC
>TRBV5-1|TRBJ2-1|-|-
CASTLAHNEQFF
TGCGCCAGCACGCTAGCGCACAATGAGCAGTTCTTC
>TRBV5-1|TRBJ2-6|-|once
CASSFGAGANVLTF
TGCGCCAGCAGCTTTGGGGCTGGGGCCAACGTCCTGACTTTC
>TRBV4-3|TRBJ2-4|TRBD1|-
CASSRTWDRGSIQYF
TGCGCCAGCAGCCGGACCTGGGACAGGGGTAGCATTCAGTACTTC
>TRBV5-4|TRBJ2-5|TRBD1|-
CASSPRGTGGLYQETQYF
TGTGCCAGCAGCCCGCGGGGGACAGGGGGCTTATACCAAGAGACCCAGTACTTC
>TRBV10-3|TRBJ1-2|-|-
CAISASDANGYTF
TGTGCCATCAGTGCTTCAGATGCGAATGGCTACACCTTC
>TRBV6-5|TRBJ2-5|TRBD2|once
CASSYSLGGQETQYF
TGTGCCAGCAGTTACTCGCTCGGGGGGCAAGAGACCCAGTACTTC
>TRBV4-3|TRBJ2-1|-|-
CASSQDRGSYNEQFF
TGCGCCAGCAGCCAAGACAGGGGCTCCTACAATGAGCAGTTCTTC
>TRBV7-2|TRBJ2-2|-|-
CASSLYARDTGELFF
TGTGCCAGCAGCTTATACGCGAGGGACACCGGGGAGCTGTTTTTT
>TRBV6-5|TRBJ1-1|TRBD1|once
CASSSRGDTEAFF
TGTGCCAGCAGTTCCAGGGGGGACACTGAAGCTTTCTTT
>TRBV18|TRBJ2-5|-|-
CASSPRERTYQETQYF
TGTGCCAGCTCACCACGGGAGCGAACCTACCAAGAGACCCAGTACTTC
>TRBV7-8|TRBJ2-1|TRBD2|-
CASSLWTSGSVYEQFF
TGTGCCAGCAGCTTATGGACTAGCGGGAGTGTCTATGAGCAGTTCTTC
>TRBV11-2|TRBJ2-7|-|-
CASSFGSSYEQYF
TGTGCCAGCAGCTTTGGTTCGTCCTACGAGCAGTACTTC
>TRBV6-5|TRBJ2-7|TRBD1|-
CASSLTGQASYEQYF
TGTGCCAGCAGCTTAACCGGACAGGCTTCCTACGAGCAGTACTTC
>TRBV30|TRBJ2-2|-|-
CAWNPGRGTGELFF
TGTGCCTGGAATCCAGGACGGGGCACCGGGGAGCTGTTTTTT
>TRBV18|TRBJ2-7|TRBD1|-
CASSTRDSFYEQYF
TGTGCCAGCTCAACCCGGGACAGCTTCTACGAGCAGTACTTC
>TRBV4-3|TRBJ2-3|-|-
CASSQGTQEDYTDTQYF
TGCGCCAGCAGCCAAGGGACGCAGGAGGACTACACAGATACGCAGTATTTT
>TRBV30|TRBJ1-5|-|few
CAWSVTGRGQPQHF
TGTGCCTGGAGTGTTACGGGAAGAGGACAGCCCCAGCATTTT
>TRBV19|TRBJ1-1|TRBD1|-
CASRLTRQGRNTEAFF
TGTGCCAGTAGATTGACCCGACAGGGGCGGAACACTGAAGCTTTCTTT
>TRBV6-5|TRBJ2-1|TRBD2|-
CASSYLAESYNEQFF
TGTGCCAGCAGTTACCTAGCGGAGTCCTACAATGAGCAGTTCTTC
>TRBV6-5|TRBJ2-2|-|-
CASRGGTVTGELFF
TGTGCCAGCAGAGGAGGGACTGTCACCGGGGAGCTGTTTTTT
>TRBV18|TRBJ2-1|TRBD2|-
CASSSRTSRGGYNEQFF
TGTGCCAGCTCATCCAGGACTAGCCGAGGGGGTTACAATGAGCAGTTCTTC
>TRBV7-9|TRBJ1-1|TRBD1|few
CASSATDRVGTEAFF
TGTGCCAGCAGCGCTACCGACAGGGTGGGCACTGAAGCTTTCTTT
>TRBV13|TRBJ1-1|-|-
CASSSPPTELNTEAFF
TGTGCCAGCAGCTCCCCTCCCACAGAATTAAACACTGAAGCTTTCTTT
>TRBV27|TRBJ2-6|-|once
CASSYQGVGANVLTF
TGTGCCAGCAGTTACCAGGGTGTAGGGGCCAACGTCCTGACTTTC
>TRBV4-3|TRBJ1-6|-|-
CASSRNRNSPLHF
TGCGCCAGCAGCCGGAACAGGAACTCACCCCTCCACTTT
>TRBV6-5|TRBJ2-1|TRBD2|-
CASRGTSGSYNEQFF
TGTGCCAGCAGGGGGACTAGCGGCTCCTACAATGAGCAGTTCTTC
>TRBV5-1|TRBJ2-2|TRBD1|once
CASSLGTGGTGELFF
TGCGCCAGCAGCTTGGGGACAGGGGGTACCGGGGAGCTGTTTTTT
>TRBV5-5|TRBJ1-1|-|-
CASSLVPGLNTEAFF
TGTGCCAGCAGCTTGGTACCGGGGTTGAACACTGAAGCTTTCTTT
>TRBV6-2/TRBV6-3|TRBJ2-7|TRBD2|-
CASSYSRTSGRFEQYF
TGTGCCAGCAGTTACTCGAGGACTAGCGGGAGGTTCGAGCAGTACTTC
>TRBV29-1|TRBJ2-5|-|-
CSVGTSQETQYF
TGCAGCGTGGGGACTTCCCAAGAGACCCAGTACTTC
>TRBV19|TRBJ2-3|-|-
CASSTPKSWGTDTQYF
TGTGCCAGTAGTACGCCAAAGAGTTGGGGCACAGATACGCAGTATTTT
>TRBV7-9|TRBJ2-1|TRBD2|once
CASSFVVAGVSEQFF
TGTGCCAGCAGCTTCGTAGTAGCGGGAGTTAGTGAGCAGTTCTTC